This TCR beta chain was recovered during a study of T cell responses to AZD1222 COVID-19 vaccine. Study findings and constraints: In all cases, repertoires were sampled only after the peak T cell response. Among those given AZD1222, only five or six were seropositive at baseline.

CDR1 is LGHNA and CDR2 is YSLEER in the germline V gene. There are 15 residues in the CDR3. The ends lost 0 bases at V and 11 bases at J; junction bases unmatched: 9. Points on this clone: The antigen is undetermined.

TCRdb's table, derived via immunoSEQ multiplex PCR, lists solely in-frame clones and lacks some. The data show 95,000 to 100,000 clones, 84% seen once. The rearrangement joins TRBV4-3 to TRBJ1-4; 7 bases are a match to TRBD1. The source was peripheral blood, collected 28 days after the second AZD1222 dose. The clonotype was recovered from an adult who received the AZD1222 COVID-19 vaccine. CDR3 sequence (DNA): TGCGCCAGCAGCCAAGACCGGACAGGTTTAATGAAACTGTTTTTT. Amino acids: CASSQDRTGLMKLFF.